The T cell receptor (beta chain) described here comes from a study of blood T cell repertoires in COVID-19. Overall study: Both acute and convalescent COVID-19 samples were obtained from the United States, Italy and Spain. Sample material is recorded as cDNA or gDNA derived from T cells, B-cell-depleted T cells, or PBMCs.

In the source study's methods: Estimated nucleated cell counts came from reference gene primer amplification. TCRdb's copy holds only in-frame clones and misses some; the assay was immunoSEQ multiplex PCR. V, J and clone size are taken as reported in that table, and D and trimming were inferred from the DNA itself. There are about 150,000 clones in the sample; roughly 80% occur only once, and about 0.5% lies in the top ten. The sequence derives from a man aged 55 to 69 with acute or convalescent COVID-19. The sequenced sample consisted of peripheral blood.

CDR3 sequence (DNA): TGTGCCAGTAGCTCCCCTCAGGGTTTCGGGGAGCTGTTTTTT. Its translation is CASSSPQGFGELFF. The chain is built from TRBV19 and TRBJ2-2, with a possible D match to TRBD1 (5 bases). V gave up 6 bases and J gave up 7 bases, with 15 bases separating them. Germline V gives CDR1 LNHDA, CDR2 SQIVND (reference sequence). The CDR3 runs to 14 residues.